This TCR beta chain was profiled in a study of shared clonotypes between healthy human individuals. Some clones are missing from TCRdb's copy, which holds only in-frame ones; the method was immunoSEQ multiplex PCR. The sample holds hundreds of thousands of clones; approximately 96% are singletons and the top ten take around 0.3%. Germline loops: CDR1 MNHEY, CDR2 SVGAGI. The length of the CDR3 is 14 residues. V gave up 6 bases and J gave up 4 bases; unmatched junction bases: 7. Sequences were obtained from memory CD8+ T cells sorted from blood. Documented subset: CD45RO+ cells pooled with CCR7-negative TemRA cells. The sequence was collected from a man aged 25-45 years in good health. The chain employs TRBV6-5 and TRBJ2-7; 9 bases align to TRBD2. The CDR3 DNA reads as TGTGCCAGCAGGGAAGCGGGAGGCAGGTACGAGCAGTACTTC. Protein sequence: CASREAGGRYEQYF.